This T cell receptor (beta chain) is from a study of graft-versus-host responses after intestinal transplantation. TCRdb keeps only in-frame clones here, not all; method: immunoSEQ multiplex PCR. The table records 5,200 or so clones, around 70% of them present only once. Notes on the study in general: GvH clones appeared in recipient marrow, some first in ileum or blood.

CDR1 and CDR2 (germline): SGHVS, FQNEAQ. The trim removed 2 bases at V and 4 bases at J, leaving 6 bases unmatched. The CDR3 consists of 16 residues. To note about this clone: Antigen: not known.

Sequencing was performed on PBMCs, taken almost 330 days after intestinal transplant. This chain connects TRBV7-8 to TRBJ1-5, with 9 bases lining up with TRBD1. This TCR came from a human patient who received an intestinal transplant, so some T cells may come from the graft donor. CDR3 DNA sequence: TGTGCCAGCAGCTTATATGGGGACAGGGCGAATCAGCCCCAGCATTTT. Translated, it gives CASSLYGDRANQPQHF.